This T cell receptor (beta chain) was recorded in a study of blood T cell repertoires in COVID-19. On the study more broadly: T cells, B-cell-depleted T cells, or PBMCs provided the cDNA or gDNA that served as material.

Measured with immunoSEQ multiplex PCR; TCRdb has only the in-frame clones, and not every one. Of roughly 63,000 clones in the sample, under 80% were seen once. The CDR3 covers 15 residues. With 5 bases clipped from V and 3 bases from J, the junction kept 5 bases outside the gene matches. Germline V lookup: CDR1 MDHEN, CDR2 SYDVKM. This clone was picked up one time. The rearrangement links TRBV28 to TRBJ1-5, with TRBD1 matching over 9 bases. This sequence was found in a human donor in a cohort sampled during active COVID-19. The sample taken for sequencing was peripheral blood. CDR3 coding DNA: TGTGCCAGCAGTGGGACAGGGACGAACAATCAGCCCCAGCATTTT. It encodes CASSGTGTNNQPQHF.